This T cell receptor beta chain derives from a study of OX40 agonist ivuxolimab in advanced cancers. General study points: Average numbers of expanded clones were greater in CD8+ T cells than in CD4+.

A remark on this clone: The antigen is undetermined.

Assay: immunoSEQ multiplex PCR; the TCRdb copy retains only in-frame clones and omits some. The data show tens of thousands of clones, roughly 80% seen once. Sequenced material: CD4+ or CD8+ T cells sorted from blood, taken in a trial of the OX40 agonist ivuxolimab. The origin of this receptor is an adult with an advanced solid tumor such as melanoma, head and neck, liver or kidney cancer.

In nucleotides, the CDR3 is TGTGCCAGCAGCAAAGGGACAGGGGGTTACGAGCAGTACTTC. It encodes CASSKGTGGYEQYF. V usage is TRBV21-1 and J usage is TRBJ2-7; the DNA was not used to check the table's D call, TRBD1. TRBV21-1 is listed as a pseudogene. The CDR3 totals 14 residues.